This TCR beta chain was documented in a study of T cell responses to AZD1222 COVID-19 vaccine. CDR3 length equals 15 residues. V lost 5 bases and J 6 bases, leaving 16 bases between the germline ends. The germline V gene encodes CDR1 LNHDA and CDR2 SQIVND (reference sequence). The study's findings and limits: Clonal diversity was possibly underestimated, and the donors were mostly white British, with more females.

The table came from immunoSEQ multiplex PCR; TCRdb's copy has only in-frame clones and leaves some out. Of about 150,000 clones in the sample, approximately 90% were seen once. A remark on this clone: Antigen specificity is unknown.

The material sequenced was peripheral blood, taken on day 0 of AZD1222 vaccination. The TCR was taken from an adult in good health. The J gene is TRBJ1-4, the V gene TRBV19; D perhaps matches TRBD1 (5 bases). The CDR3 DNA follows: TGTGCCAGTAGTTACCGGGCCCAAGGGGATGAAAAACTGTTTTTT. This gives the protein CASSYRAQGDEKLFF.